This TCR beta chain was recovered during a study of shared clonotypes between healthy human individuals. Findings of the study overall: Clonotypes shared by all four donors outscored non-shared clonotypes in generation probability.

TCRdb's copy holds only in-frame clones and misses some; the assay was immunoSEQ multiplex PCR. The sample yields some 690,000 clones, 90% seen once. Every contributor of samples was a Caucasian grown-up residing in Nashville, Tennessee. A remark on this clone: Its cognate antigen is unknown. A read error may account for a junction end that differs from germline.

This CDR3 is built from 14 residues. Per the germline V gene, CDR1 is SGHTA and CDR2 is FQGTGA. The chain links TRBV7-3 to TRBJ2-7; D is possibly TRBD1 or TRBD2 (5 bases each). The sequence was obtained from a man aged 18 to 30 in good health. Some clones in this sample may be carry-over from other donors' samples. The specimen was memory CD8+ T cells from PBMCs. Noted subset: CD45RO+ cells pooled with CCR7-negative TemRA cells. The CDR3 sequence is CASSLLGTSHEQYF. DNA for the CDR3: TGTGCCAGCAGCTTATTGGGGACCTCCCACGAGCAGTACTTC.